The clone carrying this T cell receptor (beta chain) was picked up a small number of times. The data stem from a study of CD8+ T cells in alopecia areata. The germline gives CDR1 SEHNR, CDR2 FQNEAQ (reference sequence). The CDR3 has 12 residues. V was cut by 1 base and J by 8 bases, with 5 bases left in between. Extraction and reverse transcription of RNA yielded cDNA as the sequencing template. Some clones are missing from TCRdb's copy, which holds only in-frame ones; the method was immunoSEQ multiplex PCR. The repertoire holds 190,000 or so clones, with roughly 64% as singletons. Treatment denoted: oral pan-JAK inhibitor, 5-10 mg twice daily.

V is TRBV7-9 and J is TRBJ1-4; D is ambiguous. The TCR comes from a human donor with alopecia areata. The material sequenced was CD8+ T cells sorted from blood, taken at week 24, from a patient treated with tofacitinib. The CDR3 DNA follows: TGTGCCAGCAGCTTAGGGCTGGAAAAACTGTTTTTT. Translated: CASSLGLEKLFF.